The 11 T cell receptor beta chains below all came from one sample that was sequenced in a study of cytomegalovirus exposure and HLA in healthy donors. The protocol was immunoSEQ multiplex PCR, while the TCRdb copy is restricted to in-frame clones and leaves out a portion. Of around 140,000 clones in the sample, around nine tenths are singletons; the top ten hold roughly 10%. Sequencing input: PBMCs. All receptors derive from a man younger than 35 in good health and CMV-seropositive.

The chain joins TRBV5-6 to TRBJ2-7; the match to TRBD1 covers 11 bases. The V gene end was trimmed by 2 bases and the J gene end by 7 bases; junction bases not matched to a gene: 5. The CDR3 runs 14 residues. Germline CDR1 reads SGHDT; CDR2 reads YYEEEE. The CDR3 is CASSFGTGGTEQYF. CDR3 nucleotides: TGTGCCAGCAGCTTCGGGACAGGGGGGACGGAGCAGTACTTC.

The chain carries TRBV5-4 and TRBJ2-3; TRBD2 aligns across 8 bases. The CDR3 has 16 residues. J gave up 3 bases and V 4 bases, and 10 bases lay outside the gene matches. CDR1 is SGHNT, CDR2 YYREEE, per germline (reference sequence). This chain's CDR3 is CASSPDTGGPTDTQYF. CDR3 bases: TGTGCCAGCAGCCCCGATACGGGGGGGCCAACAGATACGCAGTATTTT.

V usage is TRBV15 and J usage is TRBJ2-1; 9 positions agree with TRBD2. CDR3 length equals 18 residues. Germline lookup yields CDR1 LNHNV and CDR2 YYDKDF (reference sequence). V trimming: 1 base; J trimming: 2 bases; junction bases outside the gene matches: 9. CDR3 in DNA: TGTGCCACCAGCAGAGGTGGCGGGAGGGCCGTGACCTACAATGAGCAGTTCTTC. It translates to CATSRGGGRAVTYNEQFF.

The genes are TRBV5-4 and TRBJ1-2; TRBD1 matches at 7 bases. Per germline, CDR1 SGHNT and CDR2 YYREEE (reference sequence). J lost 4 bases, V lost 0 bases, and 3 bases had no gene match. This CDR3 region has 14 residues. The CDR3 coding sequence is TGTGCCAGCAGCTTGGACAGGGGATTCTATGGCTACACCTTC. Translating gives CASSLDRGFYGYTF.

This clone was picked up a small number of times. The chain has TRBV7-6 and TRBJ2-2; D ambiguous. Trimming cost V 0 bases and J 7 bases, with 9 bases left between them. The CDR3 contains 14 residues. Germline V gives CDR1 SGHVS, CDR2 FNYEAQ. The CDR3 sequence: CASSLAPQVGELFF. The CDR3 DNA sequence: TGTGCCAGCAGCTTAGCCCCCCAGGTCGGGGAGCTGTTTTTT.

The chain employs TRBV5-4 and TRBJ2-1; maybe TRBD1 (6 bases). Germline-derived CDR1 and CDR2 are SGHNT and YYREEE (reference sequence). Trimming cost V 0 bases and J 0 bases, with 7 bases left between them. The CDR3 runs 15 residues. The CDR3 nucleotides are TGTGCCAGCAGCTTGGAAGGGGGCTCCTACAATGAGCAGTTCTTC. This codes for CASSLEGGSYNEQFF.

This rearrangement joins TRBV6-5 to TRBJ1-4, with D possibly matching TRBD1 (6 bases). The germline V gene encodes CDR1 MNHEY and CDR2 SVGAGI. The V end was cut by 0 bases, the J end by 7 bases, with 12 bases between. The CDR3 runs 15 residues. This chain's CDR3 is CASSYSPQGFEKLFF. The CDR3 nucleotides are TGTGCCAGCAGTTACTCCCCTCAGGGGTTTGAAAAACTGTTTTTT.

V and J are TRBV5-6 and TRBJ2-4; a weak D match, TRBD2 (6 bases). CDR3 length: 14 amino acids. V lost 4 bases, J lost 6 bases, and 14 bases lay in between. CDR1 and CDR2 from the germline V gene are SGHDT and YYEEEE. CDR3 nucleotide sequence: TGTGCCAGCAGCCCAAGACTAGTCGGAAACATTCAGTACTTC. Translated, it gives CASSPRLVGNIQYF.

The V and J genes are TRBV28 and TRBJ1-2; D is ambiguous. V dropped 4 bases and J dropped 0 bases, with 12 bases sitting between them. This CDR3 contains 15 residues. Germline loops: CDR1 MDHEN, CDR2 SYDVKM. DNA for the CDR3: TGTGCCAGCAGTTCCCCGGGAGAAGCTAACTATGGCTACACCTTC. The encoded protein is CASSSPGEANYGYTF.

The rearrangement uses TRBV27 and TRBJ1-1; D is unresolved. In germline, CDR1 is MNHEY, CDR2 SMNVEV (reference sequence). Deletions cut 9 bases from V and 0 bases from J, with 11 bases between. This CDR3 contains 13 residues. The CDR3 sequence is CASRGYLNTEAFF. The CDR3 DNA is TGTGCCAGTCGTGGTTACTTGAACACTGAAGCTTTCTTT.

The V gene is TRBV7-3, the J gene TRBJ2-5; tentative D call: TRBD1 (7 bases). Germline V CDR1 and CDR2: SGHTA, FQGTGA. With 5 bases removed from V and 4 bases from J, the gap between germline ends came to 17 bases. The CDR3 is made up of 15 amino acids. The CDR3 nucleotides are TGTGCCAGCAGCGCAGGGACAGCGCGGGGAGAGACCCAGTACTTC. Its translation is CASSAGTARGETQYF.